This is a list of T cell receptor beta chains from one sample in a study of T cells in localized non-small cell lung cancer. Measured with immunoSEQ multiplex PCR; TCRdb has only the in-frame clones, and not every one. This sample has about 30,000 clones, with about 89% found just once. Here the sequenced sample was peripheral blood, taken before any cancer treatment. These receptors came from a woman aged 40-75 years with stage I lung adenocarcinoma. The CDR3 runs from the conserved cysteine through the conserved F or W. A D gene is named only where the DNA matches it firmly. Clone size is shown for a subset of rows, as once, few, many or a class of expanded clone.

cdr3_length	d_call	j_call	clone_size	v_call	cdr3_nt	cdr3_aa
13	NA	TRBJ2-2	NA	TRBV19	TGTGCCAGTAGTATAGGGGGAACCGGGGAGCTGTTTTTT	CASSIGGTGELFF
13	NA	TRBJ1-1	NA	TRBV7-9	TGTGCCAGCACTGAAAACCGGGACGGCGAAGCTTTCTTT	CASTENRDGEAFF
14	NA	TRBJ2-3	NA	TRBV9	TGTGCCAGCAGCTGGGAACCAGCCGCAGATACGCAGTATTTT	CASSWEPAADTQYF
14	NA	TRBJ2-2	NA	TRBV5-8	TGTGCCAGCAAGAAGGGGATTCACACCGGGGAGCTGTTTTTT	CASKKGIHTGELFF
15	NA	TRBJ1-2	NA	TRBV5-5	TGTGCCAGCAGCTTGGGGCAGGTCCGCAACTATGGCTACACCTTC	CASSLGQVRNYGYTF
13	NA	TRBJ2-1	NA	TRBV29-1	TGCAGCGGTTCTCGCGGGACAGTCAATGAGCAGTTCTTC	CSGSRGTVNEQFF
14	NA	TRBJ1-2	NA	TRBV30	TGTGCCTGGAGTGTACCTGGGCCGTTCTATGGCTACACCTTC	CAWSVPGPFYGYTF
15	NA	TRBJ1-6	NA	TRBV28	TGTGCCAGCAGTCCGGGGGGCGTTTATAATTCACCCCTCCACTTT	CASSPGGVYNSPLHF
14	NA	TRBJ2-3	NA	TRBV6-4	TGTGCCAGCAGTGTGGCAGGGGGGGAAGATACGCAGTATTTT	CASSVAGGEDTQYF
15	NA	TRBJ1-2	NA	TRBV4-1	TGCGCCAGCACTCGCTCGGGGCAGGGAAACTATGGCTACACCTTC	CASTRSGQGNYGYTF
16	TRBD2	TRBJ2-7	NA	TRBV5-1	TGCGCCAGCAGCCGGGGGCTAGCGGGAGAATCTTACGAGCAGTACTTC	CASSRGLAGESYEQYF
14	NA	TRBJ2-7	NA	TRBV7-2	TGTGCCACCCCCCCCGGACAGACCTCCTACGAGCAGTACTTC	CATPPGQTSYEQYF
14	NA	TRBJ1-4	once	TRBV28	TGTGCCAGCAGTTTAAGTGGTACTAATGAAAAACTGTTTTTT	CASSLSGTNEKLFF
14	NA	TRBJ1-1	NA	TRBV6-6	TGTGCCAGCAGCCCCCCCCAGGGAAACACTGAAGCTTTCTTT	CASSPPQGNTEAFF
14	NA	TRBJ2-7	NA	TRBV13	TGTGCCAGCAGCGCCGGGACATCCGCCTACGAGCAGTACTTC	CASSAGTSAYEQYF
15	NA	TRBJ1-4	NA	TRBV18	TGTGCCAGCTCACCAGTCGGGGCCCCGCGGGAAAAACTGTTTTTT	CASSPVGAPREKLFF
17	NA	TRBJ1-5	NA	TRBV19	TGTGCCAGTAGCCCAACGCGGGACTCAACGCGAAATCAGCCCCAGCATTTT	CASSPTRDSTRNQPQHF
11	NA	TRBJ1-1	NA	TRBV20-1	TGCAGTGCTAGCCCGGAAACTGAAGCTTTCTTT	CSASPETEAFF
15	NA	TRBJ2-7	NA	TRBV28	TGTGCCAGCAGTTTATATGGCGGGGGCGAAGGCGAGCAGTACTTC	CASSLYGGGEGEQYF
16	NA	TRBJ2-1	NA	TRBV18	TGTGCCAGCTCACCCCGGGACGGCAGCTCCTACAATGAGCAGTTCTTC	CASSPRDGSSYNEQFF
15	NA	TRBJ1-5	NA	TRBV19	TGTGCCAGTAGTAGGACGGGGTATAGCAATCAGCCCCAGCATTTT	CASSRTGYSNQPQHF
11	TRBD2	TRBJ2-7	NA	TRBV11-3	TGTGCCAGCAGACCGGGGGGATATCAGTACTTC	CASRPGGYQYF
13	NA	TRBJ1-4	once	TRBV5-1	TGCGCCAGCAGCCCGGGGAATGATGAAAAACTGTTTTTT	CASSPGNDEKLFF
13	NA	TRBJ1-2	NA	TRBV5-8	TGTGCCAGCAGCCTGGGGGTCAGGGATGGCTACACCTTC	CASSLGVRDGYTF
15	TRBD1	TRBJ2-4	once	TRBV7-2	TGTGCCAGCAGCCCCCCCGGGACAGGGGGAAACATTCAGTACTTC	CASSPPGTGGNIQYF
16	NA	TRBJ2-1	NA	TRBV9	TGTGCCAGCAGCGTAGGCGGGGACCCTCGATACAATGAGCAGTTCTTC	CASSVGGDPRYNEQFF